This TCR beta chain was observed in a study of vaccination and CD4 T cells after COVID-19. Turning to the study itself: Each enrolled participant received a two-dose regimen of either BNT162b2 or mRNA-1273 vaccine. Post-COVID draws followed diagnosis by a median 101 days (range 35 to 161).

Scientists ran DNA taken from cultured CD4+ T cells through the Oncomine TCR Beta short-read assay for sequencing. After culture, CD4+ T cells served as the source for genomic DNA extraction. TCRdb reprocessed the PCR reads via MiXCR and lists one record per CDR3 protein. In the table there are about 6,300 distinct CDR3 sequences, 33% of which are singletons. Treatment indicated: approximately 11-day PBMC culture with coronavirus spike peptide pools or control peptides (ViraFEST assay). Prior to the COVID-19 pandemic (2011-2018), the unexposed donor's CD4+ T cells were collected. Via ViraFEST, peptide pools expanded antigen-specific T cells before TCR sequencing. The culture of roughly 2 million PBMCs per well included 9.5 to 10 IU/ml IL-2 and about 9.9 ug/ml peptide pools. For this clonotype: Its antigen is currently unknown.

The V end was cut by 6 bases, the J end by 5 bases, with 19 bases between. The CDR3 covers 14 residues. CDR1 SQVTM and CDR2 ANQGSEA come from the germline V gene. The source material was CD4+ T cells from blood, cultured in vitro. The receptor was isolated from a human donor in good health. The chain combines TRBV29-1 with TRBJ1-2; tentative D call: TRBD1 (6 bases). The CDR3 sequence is CSVDNGQRLYGYTF. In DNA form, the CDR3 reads TGCAGCGTCGACAACGGACAGAGGTTATATGGCTACACCTTC.